A single sample gave rise to the 24 T cell receptor beta chains below, sequenced in a study of blood T cell repertoires in COVID-19 (TCRdb year 2020). Library creation used the immunoSEQ multiplex PCR assay. TCRdb took over this immuneACCESS table, retaining in-frame rearrangements with V and J assigned. Such tables are incomplete; in checked studies, under half of the missing clones stem from an unresolved V gene, and the remainder is unexplained. For this sample there are a few hundred thousand clones; 90% appear just once. The ten largest clones represent 6.3% of the sample. Specimen: peripheral blood. These receptors originate from a woman aged 45-59 years with COVID-19, enrolled during active disease.

This clone was detected only once. An end of the junction differs from the germline gene, which may be a read error. This chain uses TRBV6-2 or TRBV6-3 with TRBJ1-5; tentatively, D is TRBD1 (5 bases). Germline CDR1 reads MNHEY; CDR2 reads SVGEGT. This CDR3 region has 13 residues. The CDR3 protein is CASSFTGVQVLDF. CDR3 bases: TGTGCCAGCAGTTTTACGGGCGTACAGGTTTTGGATTTT.

This chain links TRBV19 with TRBJ2-1, with 8 bases aligning to TRBD2. V shed 1 base, J shed 10 bases, and the junction held 6 bases outside the gene matches. CDR1 and CDR2 from the germline V gene are LNHDA and SQIVND (reference sequence). The CDR3 runs 14 residues. As DNA, the CDR3 is TGTGCCAGTAGTATAGGTGGTAGCGGGAAGGAGCAGTTCTTC. Translated, it gives CASSIGGSGKEQFF.

This chain joins TRBV11-1 and TRBJ2-1; weak D call: TRBD2 (5 bases). The V end lost 3 bases, the J end lost 9 bases, and 18 bases lay between the germline ends. Germline lookup yields CDR1 SGHAT and CDR2 FQDESV (reference sequence). The CDR3 is 15 residues long. In nucleotides, the CDR3 is TGTGCCAGCAGCTTTGGGAGCCTAACTCATGGTGAGCAGTTCTTC. Translation: CASSFGSLTHGEQFF.

CDR3 loop: CASSSGTGIEAFF. As DNA, the CDR3 is TGTGCCAGCAGCTCCGGGACAGGTATTGAAGCTTTCTTT. This rearrangement joins TRBV6-5 to TRBJ1-1; TRBD1 matches 8 bases. The junction had 7 bases not matched to a gene; V was cut back by 6 bases and J by 7 bases. The V gene's germline CDR1 is MNHEY and CDR2 SVGAGI. The CDR3 runs to 13 residues.

This clone was recorded only once. The chain joins TRBV5-1 to TRBJ2-3; 9 positions agree with TRBD2. CDR1 SGHRS and CDR2 YFSETQ come from the germline V gene. The CDR3 totals 15 residues. The V segment lost 0 bases and the J segment 3 bases; nucleotides outside the gene matches: 2. The CDR3 region is CASSLVAGVTDTQYF. The CDR3 coding sequence is TGCGCCAGCAGCTTGGTAGCGGGAGTGACAGATACGCAGTATTTT.

The chain uses TRBV27 and TRBJ2-7; TRBD2 agrees at 8 bases. Germline trimming cut 3 bases from V and 5 bases from J; bases unmatched to any gene: 9. Germline V gene sequence: CDR1 MNHEY, CDR2 SMNVEV (reference sequence). CDR3 length: 15 residues. CDR3 nucleotide sequence: TGTGCCAGCAGTTTCGTCGGGAGGGCCCTCGACGAGCAGTACTTC. Translated, it gives CASSFVGRALDEQYF.

The genes are TRBV9 and TRBJ2-5; perhaps TRBD1 as D (6 bases). Trimming cost V 4 bases and J 1 base, with 14 bases left between them. This CDR3 comprises 15 residues. CDR1 is SGDLS and CDR2 is YYNGEE in the germline V gene. In nucleotides, the CDR3 is TGTGCCAGCAGCTTAACGGGACACATCCAAGAGACCCAGTACTTC. It specifies CASSLTGHIQETQYF.

This chain links TRBV6-5 with TRBJ1-6, with D unresolved. V was shortened by 7 bases and J by 5 bases, with 12 bases between the two germline ends. The CDR3 extends over 14 amino acids. Germline assignment: CDR1 MNHEY and CDR2 SVGAGI. The CDR3 coding sequence is TGTGCCAGCACCCTTGGCGGTAATAATTCACCCCTCCACTTT. It specifies CASTLGGNNSPLHF.

The J gene is TRBJ1-1, the V gene TRBV6-5, with D perhaps TRBD1 (5 bases). V was cut by 0 bases and J by 3 bases, with 8 bases left in between. Per the germline V gene, CDR1 is MNHEY and CDR2 is SVGAGI. The CDR3 runs 14 residues. The chain's CDR3 is CASSYSGGYTEAFF. The DNA for the CDR3 is TGTGCCAGCAGTTACTCGGGGGGGTACACTGAAGCTTTCTTT.

This clone was detected only a few times. V and J are TRBV25-1 and TRBJ1-6; 8 bases map to TRBD1. J lost 8 bases, V lost 6 bases, and 3 bases had no gene match. Germline values: CDR1 MGHDK, CDR2 SYGVNS. This CDR3 has 13 residues. CDR3 bases: TGTGCCAGCAGGTTACAGGGGGATTCACCCCTCCACTTT. This encodes CASRLQGDSPLHF.

The V gene is TRBV5-1, the J gene TRBJ1-3; 10 bases agree with TRBD1. Trimming cost V 3 bases and J 2 bases; bases outside gene matches: 5. The CDR3 covers 16 residues. Germline-derived CDR1 and CDR2 are SGHRS and YFSETQ. The CDR3 here is CASSSTGTGAGNTIYF. The CDR3 nucleotides read TGCGCCAGCAGCTCAACCGGGACAGGGGCTGGAAACACCATATATTTT.

This chain joins TRBV19 and TRBJ2-7, with D tentatively TRBD1 (5 bases). CDR1 is LNHDA, CDR2 SQIVND, per germline (reference sequence). CDR3 length: 15 residues. Deletions cut 3 bases from V and 2 bases from J, with 14 bases between. CDR3 in amino acids: CASSIPAGKTYEQYF. The CDR3, as DNA: TGTGCCAGTAGTATCCCGGCAGGGAAAACCTACGAGCAGTACTTC.

The chain uses TRBV4-1 and TRBJ2-1; 10 nucleotides align to TRBD2. The ends lost 0 bases at V and 4 bases at J; junction bases unmatched: 6. There are 17 residues in the CDR3. CDR1 is MGHRA, CDR2 YSYEKL, per germline. CDR3 DNA sequence: TGCGCCAGCAGCCAAGATCCTAGCGGGAGTGCATACAATGAGCAGTTCTTC. Its translation: CASSQDPSGSAYNEQFF.

The gene calls are TRBV3-1 (or the pseudogene TRBV3-2) and TRBJ1-5, with TRBD1 matching 8 bases. Germline CDR1 and CDR2: LGHDT and YNNKEL (reference sequence). The ends lost 1 base at V and 0 bases at J; junction bases unmatched: 11. The CDR3 runs to 19 residues. DNA for the CDR3: TGTGCCAGCAGCCAAGCCTGGGGACAGGCCACTTATAGCAATCAGCCCCAGCATTTT. Amino acid sequence: CASSQAWGQATYSNQPQHF.

This chain connects TRBV5-1 to TRBJ2-5; D might be TRBD2 (6 bases). The CDR3 extends over 15 amino acids. V lost 1 base to trimming and J lost 4 bases, with 14 bases between them. The germline gives CDR1 SGHRS, CDR2 YFSETQ. In nucleotides, the CDR3 is TGCGCCAGCAGCTTGACGGGAGAGGGGCTAGAGACCCAGTACTTC. As protein: CASSLTGEGLETQYF.

The rearrangement uses TRBV30 and TRBJ1-2, with 8 positions matching TRBD1. The trim removed 2 bases at V and 3 bases at J, leaving 5 bases unmatched. This CDR3 is 14 amino acids long. Germline V gene lookup returns CDR1 GTSNPN and CDR2 SVGIG (reference sequence). CDR3 in amino acids: CAWSRDRRDYGYTF. Written as DNA, the CDR3 is TGTGCCTGGAGTCGGGACAGGAGGGACTATGGCTACACCTTC.

This chain links TRBV18 with TRBJ2-7; perhaps TRBD1 as D (5 bases). Germline lookup yields CDR1 KGHSH and CDR2 LQKENI. The CDR3 contains 13 residues. The V end lost 2 bases, the J end lost 4 bases, and 9 bases lay between the germline ends. The CDR3 nucleotides read TGTGCCAGCTCACCAGACAGATTTTACGAGCAGTACTTC. It translates to CASSPDRFYEQYF.

The V gene is TRBV19, the J gene TRBJ1-2, with D perhaps TRBD1 (6 bases). The germline gives CDR1 LNHDA, CDR2 SQIVND (reference sequence). The CDR3 covers 13 residues. Trimming left V 4 bases short and J 8 bases short, with 14 bases between. The DNA of the CDR3 is TGTGCCAGTAGTAACACAGGGTGGAGCGGCTACACCTTC. It encodes CASSNTGWSGYTF.

This clone was observed once. J is TRBJ2-1 and V is TRBV21-1; the table's D gene call, TRBD2, was not cross checked with the DNA. TRBV21-1 is termed a pseudogene. This CDR3 has 14 residues. The CDR3 loop reads CASSFGGQNNEQFF. The CDR3, as DNA: TGTGCCAGCAGCTTCGGGGGGCAGAACAATGAGCAGTTCTTC.

This rearrangement joins TRBV19 to TRBJ2-2; 8 bases agree with TRBD1. The CDR3 covers 15 residues. J was trimmed by 7 bases and V by 3 bases; bases with no gene match: 7. Germline assignment: CDR1 LNHDA and CDR2 SQIVND (reference sequence). The CDR3 spells CASSIWTGFDGELFF. The CDR3 nucleotides read TGTGCCAGTAGTATTTGGACAGGGTTCGACGGGGAGCTGTTTTTT.

The genes are TRBV6-1 and TRBJ2-3; 9 bases are shared with TRBD2. The CDR3 runs to 15 residues. The germline gives CDR1 MNHNS, CDR2 SASEGT. J lost 1 base, V lost 2 bases, and 1 base had no gene match. The CDR3 sequence is CASSEIAGGTDTQYF. The CDR3 bases are TGTGCCAGCAGTGAAATAGCGGGAGGCACAGATACGCAGTATTTT.

CDR3 in DNA: TGTGCCAGCAGTCGGTCTACAGGGGAAAAGGCTGGAAACACCATATATTTT. It encodes CASSRSTGEKAGNTIYF. V is TRBV6-6 and J is TRBJ1-3, with 7 bases lining up with TRBD1. Germline CDR1 is MNHNY and CDR2 is SVGAGI (reference sequence). This CDR3 region has 17 residues. J gave up 2 bases and V 5 bases, and 12 bases lay outside the gene matches.

This rearrangement joins TRBV12-5 to TRBJ2-7; D may be TRBD2 (6 bases). The germline V gene has CDR1 LGHNT and CDR2 FRNRAP. The V and J ends lost 7 bases and 4 bases respectively, with 20 bases between them. CDR3 length: 15 residues. The CDR3, as DNA: TGTGCTAGTGAGGGTTTCGGGAGTAGTTTGTACGAGCAGTACTTC. As protein: CASEGFGSSLYEQYF.

This clone was found a few times. The chain has TRBV30 and TRBJ1-6; TRBD1 agrees at 11 bases. There are 15 residues in the CDR3. Germline CDR1 and CDR2: GTSNPN and SVGIG (reference sequence). Trimming cost V 1 base and J 7 bases; bases outside gene matches: 3. CDR3 protein: CAWSDGTGGNSPLHF. Written as DNA, the CDR3 is TGTGCCTGGAGTGATGGGACAGGGGGAAATTCACCCCTCCACTTT.